The 3 T cell receptor beta chains presented below share a single source sample, sequenced in a study of spatial heterogeneity in lung cancer. TCRdb reprocessed the 5' RACE reads via MiXCR and lists one record per CDR3 protein. The sample shows about 21,000 distinct CDR3 sequences, approximately 4.6% of them seen only once. Documented time point: sample taken at primary tumor resection. The sample consisted of PBMCs, taken at surgery. The receptors were gathered from a male donor with early-stage non-small cell lung cancer.

This clonotype was counted at least ten times. The rearrangement links TRBV12-3 or TRBV12-4 to TRBJ1-5, with a tentative D call TRBD1 (5 bases). CDR3 size: 16 residues. The germline V and J ends were trimmed by 5 bases and 7 bases, with 21 bases remaining between them. In nucleotides, the CDR3 is TGTGCCAGCAGTCCCGGGCAGGGACGGGCCGGGCAGCCCCAGCATTTT. Encoded protein: CASSPGQGRAGQPQHF.

This clonotype has ten or more counts. The chain uses TRBV27 and TRBJ2-7, with D possibly TRBD2 on 6 matching bases. The CDR3 runs 15 residues. V was cut by 6 bases and J by 4 bases, with 19 bases left in between. Germline V lookup: CDR1 MNHEY, CDR2 SMNVEV (reference sequence). This CDR3 reads CASSPRGAGTYEQYF. The CDR3 nucleotides are TGTGCCAGCAGCCCCAGAGGTGCGGGGACTTACGAGCAGTACTTC.

This clonotype was seen many times. The CDR3 DNA reads TGTGCCAGCAGCCCTCCCGCATGGACGAACACTGAAGCTTTCTTT. It specifies CASSPPAWTNTEAFF. The chain recombines TRBV13 with TRBJ1-1; D not resolved. This CDR3 has 15 residues. Germline V gene data show CDR1 as PRHDT and CDR2 as FYEKMQ (reference sequence). Trimming took 5 bases from V and 1 from J, leaving 14 bases between them.